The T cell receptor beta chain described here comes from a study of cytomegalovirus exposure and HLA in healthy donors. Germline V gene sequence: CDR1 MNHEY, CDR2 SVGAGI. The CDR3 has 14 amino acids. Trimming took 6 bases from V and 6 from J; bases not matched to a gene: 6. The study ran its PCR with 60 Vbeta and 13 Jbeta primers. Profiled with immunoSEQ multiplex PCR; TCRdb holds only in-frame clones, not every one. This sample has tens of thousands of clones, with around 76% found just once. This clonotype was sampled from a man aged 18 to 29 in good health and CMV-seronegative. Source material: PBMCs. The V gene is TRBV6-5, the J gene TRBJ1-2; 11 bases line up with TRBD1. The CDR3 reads CASRAGQGAHGYTF. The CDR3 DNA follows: TGTGCCAGCAGGGCCGGACAGGGGGCCCATGGCTACACCTTC.